This T cell receptor (beta chain) was sequenced in a study of shared clonotypes between healthy human individuals. Looking at the study overall: With ages of 18 to 49, the donors were two women and a few men. Every donor yielded three CD4 naive, three CD4 memory, two CD8 naive and one CD8 memory plate.

Sorted-subset replicate PCRs used 200 ng DNA, 25,000 to 30,000 T cell genomes. The table came from immunoSEQ multiplex PCR; TCRdb's copy has only in-frame clones and leaves some out. The table shows about 96,000 clones, with around 68% occurring only once. To note about this clone: This probably arose from a read error, given a far larger clone one base away.

The CDR3 length is 13 residues. The sequence came from a man younger than 45 in good health. The material sequenced was memory CD8+ T cells sorted from blood. Stated subset: CD45RO+ cells pooled with CCR7-negative TemRA cells. The chain is built from TRBV1 and TRBJ2-3; the listed D gene, TRBD2, was not tested against the DNA. TRBV1 counts as a pseudogene. The CDR3 DNA follows: TGCACCAGCAGCCCGTTAGCGCTTGATACGCAGTATTTT. It encodes CTSSPLALDTQYF.